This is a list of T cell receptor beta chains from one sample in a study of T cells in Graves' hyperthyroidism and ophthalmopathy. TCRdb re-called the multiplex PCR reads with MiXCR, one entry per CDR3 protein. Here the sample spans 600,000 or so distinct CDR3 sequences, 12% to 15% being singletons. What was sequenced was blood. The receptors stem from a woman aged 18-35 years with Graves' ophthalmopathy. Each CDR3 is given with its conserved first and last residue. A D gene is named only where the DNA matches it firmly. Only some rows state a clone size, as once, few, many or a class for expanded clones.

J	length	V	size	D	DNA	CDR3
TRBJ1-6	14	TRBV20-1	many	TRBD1	TGCAGTGCTAGAAGGGACAGGGGAGGATCACCCCTCCACTTT	CSARRDRGGSPLHF
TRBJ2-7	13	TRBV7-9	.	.	TGTGCCAGCAGCTCGGGACTCGACTACGAGCAGTACTTC	CASSSGLDYEQYF
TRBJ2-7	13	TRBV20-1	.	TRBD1	TGCAGTGCTAGTCGACAGGGGAACTACGAGCAGTACTTC	CSASRQGNYEQYF
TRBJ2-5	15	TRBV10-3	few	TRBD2	TGTGCCATCAGTGGACTAGCGGGAGGTAAAGAGACCCAGTACTTC	CAISGLAGGKETQYF
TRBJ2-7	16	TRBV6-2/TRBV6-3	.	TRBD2	TGTGCCAGCAGTCCCTATCTAGCGGGGGAGGTCTACGAGCAGTACTTC	CASSPYLAGEVYEQYF
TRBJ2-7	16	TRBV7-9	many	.	TGTGCCAGCAGTTCATACAGGGAATTAAGCTCCTACGAGCAGTACTTC	CASSSYRELSSYEQYF
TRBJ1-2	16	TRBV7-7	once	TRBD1	TGTGCTAGCAGCTCCATTTCCCACAGGGGATTGCATGGCTACACCTTC	CASSSISHRGLHGYTF
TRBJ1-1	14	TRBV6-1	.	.	TGTGCCAGCAGCCCGAACGGGCAGGGGAATGAAGCTTTCTTT	CASSPNGQGNEAFF
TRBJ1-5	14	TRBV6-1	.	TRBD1	TGTGCCAGCAGGTGGACAGGGATGGATCAGTCCCAGCATTTT	CASRWTGMDQSQHF
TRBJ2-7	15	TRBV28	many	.	TGTGCCAGCAGGGAGGCGCAGGCGATCTCCTACGAGCAGTACTTC	CASREAQAISYEQYF
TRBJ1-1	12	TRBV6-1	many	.	TGTGCCAGCAGCCCCGACACCTTTGAAGCTTTCTTT	CASSPDTFEAFF
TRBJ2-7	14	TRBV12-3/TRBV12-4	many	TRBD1	TGTGCCAGCAGTTCCGGGACAGGGGTTCTCGAGCAGTACTTC	CASSSGTGVLEQYF
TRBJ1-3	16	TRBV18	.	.	TGTGCCAGCTCACCAGTCAGGGAATCCTCTGGAAACACCATATATTTT	CASSPVRESSGNTIYF
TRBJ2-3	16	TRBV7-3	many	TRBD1	TGTGCCAGCAGCCCAACCGGGACAGGGGGTATAGATACGCAGTATTTT	CASSPTGTGGIDTQYF
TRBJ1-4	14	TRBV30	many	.	TGTGCCTGGAGTGTATACAGTCTCGATGAAAAACTGTTTTTT	CAWSVYSLDEKLFF
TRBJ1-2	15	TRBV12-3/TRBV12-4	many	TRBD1	TGTGCCAGCAGTTTAGCGGTAGGGGGCCTCGACGGCTACACCTTC	CASSLAVGGLDGYTF
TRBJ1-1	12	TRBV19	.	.	TGTGCCAGTAGTATGGTGAACACTGAAGCTTTCTTT	CASSMVNTEAFF
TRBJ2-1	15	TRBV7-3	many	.	TGTGCCAGCAGCCCCGAGGGGGGCGGTTACAATGAGCAGTTCTTC	CASSPEGGGYNEQFF
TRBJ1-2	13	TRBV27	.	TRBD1	TGTGCCAGCGGGATACTACAGGGGGCCGGCTACACCTTC	CASGILQGAGYTF
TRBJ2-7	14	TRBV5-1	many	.	TGCGCCAGCAGCTTGAGCAGGGCCCGTGACGAGCAGTACTTC	CASSLSRARDEQYF
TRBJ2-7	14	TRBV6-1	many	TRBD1	TGTGCCAGCAGCCCTTTCCGGGACAGCTACGAGCAGTACTTC	CASSPFRDSYEQYF
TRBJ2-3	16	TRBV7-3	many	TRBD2	TGTGCCAGCAGCATCCTAGCGGGATCTTTAATGGATACGCAGTATTTT	CASSILAGSLMDTQYF
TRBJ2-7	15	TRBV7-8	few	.	TGTGCCAGCAGCTTAGTTCGGGGGCTGGGGAACGAGCAGTACTTC	CASSLVRGLGNEQYF
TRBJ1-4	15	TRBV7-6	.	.	TGTGCCAGCAGCCCCCAACCGGGGGCGGATGAAAAACTGTTTTTT	CASSPQPGADEKLFF
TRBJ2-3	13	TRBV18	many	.	TGTGCCAGCTCATACAGGTCCGTAGATACGCAGTATTTT	CASSYRSVDTQYF
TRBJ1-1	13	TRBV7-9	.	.	TGTGCCAGCAGCTTCGATAATAGTGCTGAAGCTTTCTTT	CASSFDNSAEAFF
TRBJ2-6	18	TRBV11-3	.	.	TGTGCCAGCAGCCCGGCAAGTCCAAGCGGGTCTGGGGCCAACGTCCTGACTTTC	CASSPASPSGSGANVLTF
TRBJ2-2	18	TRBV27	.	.	TGTGCCAGCAGTTTGGGGCAGGTCTCGATTTTAGACACCGGGGAGCTGTTTTTT	CASSLGQVSILDTGELFF
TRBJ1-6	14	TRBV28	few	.	TGTGCCATCTTAATCCGGGACAAGAATTCACCCCTCCACTTT	CAILIRDKNSPLHF
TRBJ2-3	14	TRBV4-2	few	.	TGTGCCAGCAGCCAACAAGAGGCCACAGATACGCAGTATTTT	CASSQQEATDTQYF
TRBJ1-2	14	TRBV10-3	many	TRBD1	TGTGCCATCAGTGTGGGACAGGGGAACTATGGCTACACCTTC	CAISVGQGNYGYTF
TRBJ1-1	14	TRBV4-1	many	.	TGCGCCAGCAGCCAATGGACTATGAACACTGAAGCTTTCTTT	CASSQWTMNTEAFF
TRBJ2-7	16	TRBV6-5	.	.	TGTGCCAGCAGTTACTCGGGAGGGGGCGGGAATCGCGAGCAGTACTTC	CASSYSGGGGNREQYF
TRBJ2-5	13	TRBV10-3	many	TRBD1	TGTGCCATCAAAGGGGACAGCCAAGAGACCCAGTACTTC	CAIKGDSQETQYF
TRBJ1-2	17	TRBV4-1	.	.	TGCGCCAGCAGCCAGGGGCTAGTAGCCCCTGGAGACGGAGGCTACACCTTC	CASSQGLVAPGDGGYTF
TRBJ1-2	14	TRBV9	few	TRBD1	TGTGCCAGCAGCCGAGAGACAGGGCCATATGGCTACACCTTC	CASSRETGPYGYTF
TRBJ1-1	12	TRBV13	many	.	TGTGCCAGCAGCCCCGGGAAGTATGAAGCTTTCTTT	CASSPGKYEAFF
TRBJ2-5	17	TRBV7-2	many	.	TGTGCCAGCAGCTCTAGCCGCTGGGCGTCACTTCAAGAGACCCAGTACTTC	CASSSSRWASLQETQYF
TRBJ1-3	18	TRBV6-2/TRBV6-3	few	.	TGTGCCAGCAGTTCCTACCCGGCAGTTCTACGGTCTGGAAACACCATATATTTT	CASSSYPAVLRSGNTIYF
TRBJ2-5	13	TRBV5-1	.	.	TGCGCCAGCAGCTTCGACACTGAAGAGACCCAGTACTTC	CASSFDTEETQYF
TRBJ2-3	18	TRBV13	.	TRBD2	TGTGCCAGCAGCACCCGGACTAGCGGGAGTCCCGGGTCGGATACGCAGTATTTT	CASSTRTSGSPGSDTQYF
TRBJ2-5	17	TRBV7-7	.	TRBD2	TGTGCTAGCAGCCCATCCCAGCGGGGGGATAGAGGTCAGACCCAGTACTTC	CASSPSQRGDRGQTQYF
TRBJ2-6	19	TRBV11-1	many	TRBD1	TGTGCCAGCAGCTTATCCCCGGGACAGGGCAACTCTGGGGCCAACGTCCTGACTTTC	CASSLSPGQGNSGANVLTF
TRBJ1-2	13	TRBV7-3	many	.	TGTGCCAGCAGCCCAAGGGCAGGGGCGGGCTACACCTTC	CASSPRAGAGYTF
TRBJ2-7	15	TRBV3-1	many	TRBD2	TGTGCCAGCAGCCCCCGACTAGCGTGGACCTACGAGCAGTACTTC	CASSPRLAWTYEQYF
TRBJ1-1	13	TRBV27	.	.	TGTGCCAGCAGTTTATATCGCAGGGATGAAGCTTTCTTT	CASSLYRRDEAFF
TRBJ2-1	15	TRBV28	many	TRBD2	TGTGCCAGCAGTCCGGCTAGCGGGCTCTACAATGAGCAGTTCTTC	CASSPASGLYNEQFF
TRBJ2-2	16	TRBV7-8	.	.	TGTGCCAGCAGCCACGGACCCGAGGGTAACACCGGGGAGCTGTTTTTT	CASSHGPEGNTGELFF
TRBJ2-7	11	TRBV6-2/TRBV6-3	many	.	TGTGCTGCCGGGCTTCGCTACGAGCAGTACTTC	CAAGLRYEQYF
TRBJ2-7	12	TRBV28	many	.	TGTGCCAGCAGGGGGGTTGCTTACGAGCAGTACTTC	CASRGVAYEQYF
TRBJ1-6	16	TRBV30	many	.	TGTGCCTGGAGTCCCGCCGGGACGTTTAATAATTCACCCCTCCACTTT	CAWSPAGTFNNSPLHF
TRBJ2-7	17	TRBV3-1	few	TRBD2	TGTGCCAGCAGCCAGGGCTTTCCGGGACTAGCGACGAACGAGCAGTACTTC	CASSQGFPGLATNEQYF
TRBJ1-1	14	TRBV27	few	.	TGTGCCAGCAGTTTCGCAGGCCGGGGAACAGAAGCTTTCTTT	CASSFAGRGTEAFF
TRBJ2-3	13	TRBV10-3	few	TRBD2	TGTGCCATCGGACCGGGGACTAGCGGGGCGCAGTATTTT	CAIGPGTSGAQYF
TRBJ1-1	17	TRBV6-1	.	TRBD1	TGTGCCAGCAGGACCCCGGGACAGGGTATTTCGTACACTGAAGCTTTCTTT	CASRTPGQGISYTEAFF
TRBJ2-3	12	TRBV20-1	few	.	TGCAGTGTAGTCCAGGAGGCAGATACGCAGTATTTT	CSVVQEADTQYF
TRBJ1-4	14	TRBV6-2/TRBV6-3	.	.	TGTGCCAGCAGTTATTTTGACAGCAATGAAAAACTGTTTTTT	CASSYFDSNEKLFF
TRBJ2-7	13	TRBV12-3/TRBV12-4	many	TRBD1	TGTGCCAGCAGTTTTAGGGGGCCCCACGAGCAGTACTTC	CASSFRGPHEQYF
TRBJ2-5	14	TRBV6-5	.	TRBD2	TGTGCCAGCAGTTACTGGGGGGGCCAAGAGACCCAGTACTTC	CASSYWGGQETQYF